This T cell receptor (beta chain) was captured in a study of blood T cells in healthy people across ages. With regard to this clonotype: As yet, its antigen is unknown.

A second roughly 7 to 12 cycle PCR used barcoded and J-beta primers. TCRdb re-analysed the 5' RACE reads in MiXCR, keeping a single row per CDR3 protein. In the table there are 750,000 or so distinct CDR3 sequences, just under 25% of which are singletons. Donors were systemically healthy Caucasian individuals from Russia aged 6 to 90 years. Study results and limitations: Diversity estimates drawn from one million T cells were deemed underestimates.

CDR3 size: 15 residues. Per germline, CDR1 MGHRA and CDR2 YSYEKL. These data were also reused for a study on T cells of mothers and their children. That paper states: From each mother came over 9 million TCR beta CDR3 reads, and from each child came roughly 2.9 million.

The origin of this receptor is a boy aged 10-17 years in good health. The rearrangement joins TRBV4-1 to TRBJ2-5, with TRBD1 identical over 9 bases. The J call may be wrong; the DNA end is better matched by TRBJ2-7. The sample consisted of blood. The CDR3 sequence is CASSQDPTGGYEQYF. In DNA, the CDR3 is TGCGCCAGCAGCCAAGACCCGACAGGGGGCTACGAGCAGTACTTC.